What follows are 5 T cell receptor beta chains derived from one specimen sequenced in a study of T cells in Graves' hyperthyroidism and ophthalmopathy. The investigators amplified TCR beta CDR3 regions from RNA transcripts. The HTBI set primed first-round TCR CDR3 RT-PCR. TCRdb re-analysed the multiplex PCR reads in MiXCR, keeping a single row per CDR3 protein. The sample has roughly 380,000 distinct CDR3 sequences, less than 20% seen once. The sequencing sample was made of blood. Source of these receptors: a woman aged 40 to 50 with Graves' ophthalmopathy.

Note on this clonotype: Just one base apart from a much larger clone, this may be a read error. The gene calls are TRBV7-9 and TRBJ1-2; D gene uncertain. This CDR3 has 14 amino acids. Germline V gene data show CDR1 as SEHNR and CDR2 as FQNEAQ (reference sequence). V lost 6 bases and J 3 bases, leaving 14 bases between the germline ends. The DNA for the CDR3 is TGTGCCAGCAGTCATGGACGGTCCCACTATGGCTACACCTTC. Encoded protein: CASSHGRSHYGYTF.

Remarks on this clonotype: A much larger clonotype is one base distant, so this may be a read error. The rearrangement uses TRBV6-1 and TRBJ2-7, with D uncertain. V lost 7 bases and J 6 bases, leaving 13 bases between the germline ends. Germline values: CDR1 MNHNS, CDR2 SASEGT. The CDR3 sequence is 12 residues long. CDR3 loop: CASTVNAIEQYF. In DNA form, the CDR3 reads TGTGCCAGCACTGTCAATGCCATCGAGCAGTACTTC.

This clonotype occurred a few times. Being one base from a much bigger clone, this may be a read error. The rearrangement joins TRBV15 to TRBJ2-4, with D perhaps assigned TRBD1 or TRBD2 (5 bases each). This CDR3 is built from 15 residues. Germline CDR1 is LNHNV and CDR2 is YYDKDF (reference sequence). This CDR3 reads CATSGDGTAENIQYF. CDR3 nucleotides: TGTGCCACCAGCGGAGATGGGACCGCAGAAAACATTCAGTACTTC.

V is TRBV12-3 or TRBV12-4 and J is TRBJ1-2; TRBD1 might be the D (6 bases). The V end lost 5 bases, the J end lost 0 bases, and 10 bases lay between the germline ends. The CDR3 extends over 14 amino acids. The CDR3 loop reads CASSPPGANYGYTF. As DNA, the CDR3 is TGTGCCAGCAGTCCCCCAGGGGCTAACTATGGCTACACCTTC.

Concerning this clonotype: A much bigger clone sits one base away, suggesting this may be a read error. The CDR3 bases are TGTGCCAGCAGCCAAGATGGGAACAGGCGGATTCAAGAGATCCAGTACTTC. It encodes CASSQDGNRRIQEIQYF. The V call is TRBV11-2, the J call TRBJ2-5; the D gene is possibly TRBD1 (5 bases). CDR1 and CDR2 from the germline V gene are SGHAT and FQNNGV. The length of the CDR3 is 17 residues. The variable domain in full, with the rest retrieved from reference TRBV11-2 and TRBJ2-5, is EAGVAQSPRYKIIEKRQSVAFWCNPISGHATLYWYQQILGQGPKLLIQFQNNGVVDDSQLPKDRFSAERLKGVDSTLKIQPAKLEDSAVYLCASSQDGNRRIQEIQYFGPGTRLLVL.